There are a few counts of the clone carrying this TCR beta chain. Its antigen is undetermined. This specimen comes from a study of T cells in lung cancer brain metastases. In the study overall: No interval therapy was given to most of the 20 patients. Findings and limits, study-wide: Unique productive clones were significantly fewer in brain metastases: median about 1,500 versus 4,200.

Germline V lookup: CDR1 GTSNPN, CDR2 SVGIG (reference sequence). This CDR3 has 13 residues. Germline trimming cut 2 bases from V and 5 bases from J; bases unmatched to any gene: 6. Libraries were prepared by immunoSEQ multiplex PCR; TCRdb keeps only in-frame clonotypes and omits some of them. This repertoire shows roughly 5,000 clones, 84% found once; its top ten account for 2.5% to 3%. The rearrangement joins TRBV30 to TRBJ2-7, with 7 bases matching TRBD1. The sequence was obtained from a woman in her forties or fifties with non-small cell lung cancer. Material for sequencing was tumor tissue from the primary lung tumor. The CDR3 reads CAWSSRGPHEQYF. The CDR3 region has the DNA TGTGCCTGGAGTTCAAGGGGGCCACACGAGCAGTACTTC.